This T cell receptor (beta chain) appears in the sequencing data of a study of T cell responses to AZD1222 COVID-19 vaccine. Study at large: Second-dose schedules of about 4 or about 12 weeks were combined.

The repertoire was sequenced with immunoSEQ multiplex PCR; TCRdb's copy has only in-frame clones and lacks some. The data show roughly 98,000 clones, approximately 94% seen once. Study-wide findings and caveats: Unmutated variant regions reportedly attract nearly half of all spike-specific TCRs. Scientists sampled the repertoires only once the peak T cell response had passed.

In the case of this clone: Its antigen is currently unknown.

The trim removed 4 bases at V and 8 bases at J, leaving 7 bases unmatched. Germline assignment: CDR1 SGHKS and CDR2 YYEKEE (reference sequence). CDR3 length: 13 residues. The rearrangement uses TRBV5-5 and TRBJ1-2; 8 positions agree with TRBD1. The starting material was peripheral blood, obtained on day 0 of AZD1222 vaccination. The TCR sequence derives from an adult in good health. CDR3 nucleotide sequence: TGTGCCAGCAGCCCGACAGGGGTAAGCGGCTACACCTTC. Its translation is CASSPTGVSGYTF.